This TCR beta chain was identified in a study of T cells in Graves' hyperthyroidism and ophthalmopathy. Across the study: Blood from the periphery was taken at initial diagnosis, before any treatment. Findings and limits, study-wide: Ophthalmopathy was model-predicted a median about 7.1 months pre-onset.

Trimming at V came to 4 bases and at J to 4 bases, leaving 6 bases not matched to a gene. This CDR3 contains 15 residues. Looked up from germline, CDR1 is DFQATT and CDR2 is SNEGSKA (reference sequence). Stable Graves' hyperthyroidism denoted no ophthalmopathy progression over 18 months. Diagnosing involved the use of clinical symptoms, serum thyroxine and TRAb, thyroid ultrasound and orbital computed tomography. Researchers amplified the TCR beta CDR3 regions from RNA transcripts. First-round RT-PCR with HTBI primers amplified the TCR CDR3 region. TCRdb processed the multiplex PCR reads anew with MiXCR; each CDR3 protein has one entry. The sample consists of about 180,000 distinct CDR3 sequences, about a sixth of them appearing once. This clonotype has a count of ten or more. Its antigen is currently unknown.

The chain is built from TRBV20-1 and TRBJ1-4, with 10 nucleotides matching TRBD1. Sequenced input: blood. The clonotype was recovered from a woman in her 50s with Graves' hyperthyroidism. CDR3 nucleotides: TGCAGTGCTACAGACAGGGGGCAGGGTAATGAAAAACTGTTTTTT. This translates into CSATDRGQGNEKLFF.